Listed here is a single TCR beta chain. Its specificity is unknown. This sample is part of a study of cytomegalovirus exposure and HLA in healthy donors. Across the whole study: Caucasian-associated ancestry cluster membership applied to 75% to 85% of around 400 genotyped donors. Broader study findings: In a later analysis, across HLA loci, associated TCR counts were highest for DRB1, lowest for HLA-C. In a later analysis, at a false discovery rate of 0.05, about 17,000 TCR beta sequences matched HLA alleles.

The CDR3 runs 15 residues. The junction had 9 bases not matched to a gene; V was cut back by 3 bases and J by 8 bases. Germline CDR1 reads SGHNT; CDR2 reads YYREEE (reference sequence). The primer mix had 60 Vbeta and 13 Jbeta primers. Profiled with immunoSEQ multiplex PCR; TCRdb holds only in-frame clones, not every one. The data hold 100,000 or so clones, with approximately 84% observed a single time. V gene TRBV5-4 combines with J gene TRBJ1-3; 9 bases map to TRBD1. The receptor was isolated from a young man in good health and CMV-seronegative. Sequences were obtained from PBMCs. The CDR3 region is CASSSDRTGVYTIYF. The CDR3 region has the DNA TGTGCCAGCAGCTCGGATAGGACAGGGGTCTACACCATATATTTT.